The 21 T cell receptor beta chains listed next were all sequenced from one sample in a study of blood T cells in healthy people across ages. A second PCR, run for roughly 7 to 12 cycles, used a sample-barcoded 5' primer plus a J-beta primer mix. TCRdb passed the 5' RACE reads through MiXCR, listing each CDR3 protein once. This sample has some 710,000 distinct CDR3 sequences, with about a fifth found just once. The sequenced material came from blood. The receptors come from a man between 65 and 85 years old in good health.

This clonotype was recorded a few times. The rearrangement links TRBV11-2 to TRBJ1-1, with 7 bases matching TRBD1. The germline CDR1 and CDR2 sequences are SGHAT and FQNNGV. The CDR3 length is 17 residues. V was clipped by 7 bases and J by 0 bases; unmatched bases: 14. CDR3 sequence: CASNNRGDRAMNTEAFF. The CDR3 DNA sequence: TGTGCCAGCAATAATCGGGGAGACAGGGCTATGAACACTGAAGCTTTCTTT.

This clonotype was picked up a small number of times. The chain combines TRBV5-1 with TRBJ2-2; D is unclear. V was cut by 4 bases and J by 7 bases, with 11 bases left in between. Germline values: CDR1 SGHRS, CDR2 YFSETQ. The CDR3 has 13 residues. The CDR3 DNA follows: TGCGCCAGCAGCCAACGATCCGGCGGGGAGCTGTTTTTT. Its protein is CASSQRSGGELFF.

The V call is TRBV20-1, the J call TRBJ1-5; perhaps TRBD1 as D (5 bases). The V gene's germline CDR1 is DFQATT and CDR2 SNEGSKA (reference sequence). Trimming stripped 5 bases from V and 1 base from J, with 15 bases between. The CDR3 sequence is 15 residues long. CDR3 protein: CSALSGTTSNQPQHF. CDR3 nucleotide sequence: TGCAGTGCTCTTTCCGGGACGACGAGCAATCAGCCCCAGCATTTT.

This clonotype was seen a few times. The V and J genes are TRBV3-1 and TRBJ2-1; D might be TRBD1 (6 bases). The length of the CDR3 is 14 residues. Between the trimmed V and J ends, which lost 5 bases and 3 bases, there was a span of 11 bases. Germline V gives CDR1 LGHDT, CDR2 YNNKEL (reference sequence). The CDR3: CASSSVRGYNEQFF. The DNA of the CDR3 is TGTGCCAGCAGCAGCGTCAGGGGCTACAATGAGCAGTTCTTC.

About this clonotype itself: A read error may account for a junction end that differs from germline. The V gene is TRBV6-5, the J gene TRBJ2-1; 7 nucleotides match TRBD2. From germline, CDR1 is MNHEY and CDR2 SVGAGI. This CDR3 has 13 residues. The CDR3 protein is CTSSRDYSNEQFF. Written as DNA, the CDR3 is TGTACCAGCAGTCGGGACTACAGCAATGAGCAGTTCTTC.

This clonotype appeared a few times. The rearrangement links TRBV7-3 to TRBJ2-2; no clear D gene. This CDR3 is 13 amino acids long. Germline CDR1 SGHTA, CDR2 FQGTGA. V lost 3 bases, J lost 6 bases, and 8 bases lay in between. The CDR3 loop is CASSFTRPGELFF. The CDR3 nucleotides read TGTGCCAGCAGCTTTACCCGGCCCGGGGAGCTGTTTTTT.

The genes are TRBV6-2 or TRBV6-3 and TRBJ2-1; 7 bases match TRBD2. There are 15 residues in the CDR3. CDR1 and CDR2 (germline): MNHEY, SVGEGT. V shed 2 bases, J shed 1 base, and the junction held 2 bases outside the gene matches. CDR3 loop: CASSYAGDSYNEQFF. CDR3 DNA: TGTGCCAGCAGTTACGCGGGAGATTCCTACAATGAGCAGTTCTTC.

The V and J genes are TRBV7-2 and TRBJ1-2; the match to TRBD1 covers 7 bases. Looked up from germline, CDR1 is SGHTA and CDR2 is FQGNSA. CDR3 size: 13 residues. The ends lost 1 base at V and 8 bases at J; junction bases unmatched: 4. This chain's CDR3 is CASSLGQGEGYTF. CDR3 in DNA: TGTGCCAGCAGCTTAGGGCAGGGGGAAGGCTACACCTTC.

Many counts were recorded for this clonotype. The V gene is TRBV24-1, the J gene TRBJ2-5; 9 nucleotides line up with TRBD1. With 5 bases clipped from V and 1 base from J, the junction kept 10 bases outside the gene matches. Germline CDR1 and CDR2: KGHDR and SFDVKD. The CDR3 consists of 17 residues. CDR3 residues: CATSAQGQGTTQETQYF. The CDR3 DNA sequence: TGTGCCACCAGTGCCCAGGGACAGGGCACGACCCAAGAGACCCAGTACTTC.

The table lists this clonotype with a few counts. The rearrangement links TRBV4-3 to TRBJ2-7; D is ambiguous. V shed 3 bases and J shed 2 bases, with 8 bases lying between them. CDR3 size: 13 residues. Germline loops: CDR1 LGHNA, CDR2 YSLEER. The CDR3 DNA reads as TGCGCCAGCAGCCACCCCAAAGCCTACGAGCAGTACTTC. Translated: CASSHPKAYEQYF.

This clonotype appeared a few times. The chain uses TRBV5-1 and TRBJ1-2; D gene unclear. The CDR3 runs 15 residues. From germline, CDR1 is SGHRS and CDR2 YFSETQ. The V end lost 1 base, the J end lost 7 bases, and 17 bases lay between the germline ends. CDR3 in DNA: TGCGCCAGCAGCTTGACCCACGAAATCACGTCTGGCTACACCTTC. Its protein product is CASSLTHEITSGYTF.

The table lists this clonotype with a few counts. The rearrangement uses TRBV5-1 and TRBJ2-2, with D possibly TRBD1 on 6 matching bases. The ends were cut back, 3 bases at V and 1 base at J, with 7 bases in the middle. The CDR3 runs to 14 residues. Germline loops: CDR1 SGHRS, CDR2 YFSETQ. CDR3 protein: CASSWGQNTGELFF. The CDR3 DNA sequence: TGCGCCAGCAGCTGGGGACAGAACACCGGGGAGCTGTTTTTT.

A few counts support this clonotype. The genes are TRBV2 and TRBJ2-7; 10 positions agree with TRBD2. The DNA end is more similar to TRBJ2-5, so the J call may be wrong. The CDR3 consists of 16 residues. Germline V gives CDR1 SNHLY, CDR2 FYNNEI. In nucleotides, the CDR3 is TGTGCCAGCACACCACCTAGCGGGAGAGAACAAGAGACCCAGTACTTC. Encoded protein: CASTPPSGREQETQYF.

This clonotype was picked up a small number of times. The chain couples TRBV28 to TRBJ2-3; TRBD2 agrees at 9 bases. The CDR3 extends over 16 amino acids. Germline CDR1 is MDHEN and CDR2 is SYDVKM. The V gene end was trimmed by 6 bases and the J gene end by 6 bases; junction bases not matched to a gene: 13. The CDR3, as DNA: TGTGCCAGCAGCATCCCCTTCTGGCGGGAGGGCGATACGCAGTATTTT. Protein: CASSIPFWREGDTQYF.

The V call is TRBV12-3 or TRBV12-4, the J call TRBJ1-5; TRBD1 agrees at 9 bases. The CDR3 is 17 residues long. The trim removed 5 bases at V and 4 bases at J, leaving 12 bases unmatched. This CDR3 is CASSLPRPDRGNQPQHF. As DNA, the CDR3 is TGTGCCAGCAGTCTCCCACGCCCTGACAGGGGGAATCAGCCCCAGCATTTT.

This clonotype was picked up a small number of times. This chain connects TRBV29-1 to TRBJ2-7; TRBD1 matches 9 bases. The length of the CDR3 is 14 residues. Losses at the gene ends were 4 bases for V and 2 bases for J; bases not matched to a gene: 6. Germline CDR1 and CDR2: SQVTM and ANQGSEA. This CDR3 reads CSVGVQGATYEQYF. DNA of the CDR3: TGCAGCGTTGGGGTACAGGGGGCAACCTACGAGCAGTACTTC.

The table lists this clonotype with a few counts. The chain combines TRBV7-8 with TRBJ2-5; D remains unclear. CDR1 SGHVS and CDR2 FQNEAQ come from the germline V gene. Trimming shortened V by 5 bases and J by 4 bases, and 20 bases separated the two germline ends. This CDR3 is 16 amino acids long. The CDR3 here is CASSPRPSRFGETQYF. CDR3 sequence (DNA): TGTGCCAGCAGCCCTCGGCCCTCCCGGTTCGGAGAGACCCAGTACTTC.

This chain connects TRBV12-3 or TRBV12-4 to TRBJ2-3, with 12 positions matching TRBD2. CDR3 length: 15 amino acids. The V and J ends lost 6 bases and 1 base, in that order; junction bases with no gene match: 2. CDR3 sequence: CASSPSGRGTDTQYF. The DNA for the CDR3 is TGTGCCAGCAGCCCTAGCGGGAGGGGCACAGATACGCAGTATTTT.

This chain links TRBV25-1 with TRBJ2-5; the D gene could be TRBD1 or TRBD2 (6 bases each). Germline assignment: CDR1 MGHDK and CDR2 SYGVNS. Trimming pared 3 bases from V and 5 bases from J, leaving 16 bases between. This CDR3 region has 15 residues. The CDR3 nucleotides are TGTGCCAGCAGTGAGGGGGGACACCAACGGGAGACCCAGTACTTC. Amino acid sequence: CASSEGGHQRETQYF.

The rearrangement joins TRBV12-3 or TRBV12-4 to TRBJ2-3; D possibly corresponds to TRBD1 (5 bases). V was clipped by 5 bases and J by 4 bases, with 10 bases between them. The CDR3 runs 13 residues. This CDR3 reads CASSTYRPDTQYF. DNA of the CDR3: TGTGCCAGCAGTACTTACAGGCCAGATACGCAGTATTTT.

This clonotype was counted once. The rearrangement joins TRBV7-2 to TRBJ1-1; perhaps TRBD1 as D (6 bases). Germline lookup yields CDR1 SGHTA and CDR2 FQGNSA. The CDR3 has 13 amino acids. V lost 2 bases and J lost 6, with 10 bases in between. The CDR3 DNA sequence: TGTGCCAGCAGCTTATTATCAGGGGCTGAAGCTTTCTTT. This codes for CASSLLSGAEAFF.